This T cell receptor (beta chain) was retrieved from a study of CD8 T cells in ankylosing spondylitis. This clonotype was counted between two and nine times. Via MiXCR, TCRdb re-called the 5' RACE reads, giving one row per CDR3 protein. The sample contains 200,000 to 250,000 distinct CDR3 sequences, 25% to 30% of which appear only once. V lost 1 base and J 4 bases, leaving 11 bases between the germline ends. This CDR3 is built from 13 residues. Germline V gene data show CDR1 as DFQATT and CDR2 as SNEGSKA (reference sequence). Sequencing was done on a sample of blood, either unsorted or a sorted T cell fraction (not recorded which). This clonotype was obtained from a male donor with ankylosing spondylitis or in good health (not recorded which). V gene TRBV20-1 combines with J gene TRBJ2-7, with D tentatively TRBD1 (6 bases). The CDR3 loop reads CSARVQGRYEQYF. The CDR3 DNA is TGCAGTGCTAGAGTACAGGGAAGGTACGAGCAGTACTTC.